This T cell receptor beta chain was identified in a study of T cell repertoires in cytomegalovirus infection. Study-level background: It was recently identified HLA-C-restricted and well-studied HLA-B-restricted CMV epitopes that the study used. Public TCR beta signatures provided an indication of both CMV infection and a matching HLA type.

V dropped 5 bases and J dropped 1; count of bases not matched to a gene: 7. CDR1 is SNHLY, CDR2 FYNNEI, per germline. CDR3 length: 16 amino acids. Of note for this clonotype: Its matching antigen is unknown.

TCRdb processed the reads anew with MiXCR; each CDR3 protein has one entry. The data show about 890,000 distinct CDR3 sequences, about a third seen once. The chain carries TRBV2 and TRBJ2-2; 7 bases are a match to TRBD1. The receptor comes from a human donor in good health (CMV status not recorded). Some clones in this sample may be carry-over from other donors' samples. Sequencing was performed on cultured CD8+ T cells from PBMCs, taken from culture after CMV antigen stimulation. In nucleotides, the CDR3 is TGTGCCAGCAGTACACGACAGGGCGTGAACACCGGGGAGCTGTTTTTT. It is translated as CASSTRQGVNTGELFF.